Following are 23 T cell receptor beta chains from one sample sequenced in a study of T cells in Graves' hyperthyroidism and ophthalmopathy. Amplified TCR beta CDR3 regions came from RNA transcripts. When the TCR CDR3 underwent first-round RT-PCR, the HTBI primer set was used. TCRdb re-called the multiplex PCR reads through MiXCR, storing one row per CDR3 protein. Of hundreds of thousands of distinct CDR3 sequences listed, 14% to 15% were seen once; the top ten hold less than 15%. Material: blood. These receptors were collected from a man aged 18 to 30 with Graves' ophthalmopathy.

This clonotype was seen ten or more times. The chain has TRBV29-1 and TRBJ2-5; TRBD1 matches 7 bases. J was trimmed by 5 bases and V by 6 bases; bases with no gene match: 12. CDR1 is SQVTM, CDR2 ANQGSEA, per germline. This CDR3 is built from 14 residues. For the CDR3, the DNA is TGCAGCGTAATACAGGACCTCAGGGGGGAGACCCAGTACTTC. Protein: CSVIQDLRGETQYF.

Details on this clonotype: A much more abundant neighbour one base away suggests this may be a read error. This chain uses TRBV3-1 with TRBJ2-6; D tentatively fits TRBD1 or TRBD2 (5 bases each). With 1 base removed from V and 3 bases from J, the gap between germline ends came to 13 bases. The CDR3 length is 17 residues. Germline CDR1 is LGHDT and CDR2 is YNNKEL (reference sequence). The chain's CDR3 is CASSQGGTAFGANVLTF. The DNA of the CDR3 is TGTGCCAGCAGCCAAGGGGGGACGGCCTTTGGGGCCAACGTCCTGACTTTC.

About this clonotype itself: It is likely a read error, because the conserved phenylalanine at the end of the CDR3 is missing. J is TRBJ2-1 and V is TRBV10-3; a possible D gene is TRBD1 (5 bases). Germline CDR1 is ENHRY and CDR2 is SYGVKD. The V end was cut by 7 bases, the J end by 0 bases, with 13 bases between. The CDR3 totals 15 residues. The CDR3 loop reads CAINGAESSYNEQFL. CDR3 sequence (DNA): TGTGCCATCAATGGGGCCGAAAGCTCCTACAATGAGCAGTTCCTC.

This clonotype appeared a few times. This CDR3 is CASSYKLAGDEQYF. In DNA form, the CDR3 reads TGTGCCAGCAGTTACAAACTAGCGGGGGATGAGCAGTACTTC. The genes are TRBV6-5 and TRBJ2-7, with 11 bases aligning to TRBD2. The CDR3 has 14 residues. The germline V gene has CDR1 MNHEY and CDR2 SVGAGI. Trimming at V came to 2 bases and at J to 7 bases, leaving 4 bases not matched to a gene.

This clonotype was observed at least ten times. The CDR3 DNA follows: TGCAGTGCCAGCTTAGCGGGGGGGCCATCCAACGAGCAGTACTTC. Its translation: CSASLAGGPSNEQYF. The V and J genes are TRBV20-1 and TRBJ2-7; 11 bases agree with TRBD2. The CDR3 length is 15 residues. Per the germline V gene, CDR1 is DFQATT and CDR2 is SNEGSKA (reference sequence). Trimming removed 6 bases from V and 5 bases from J; junction bases left unmatched: 12.

This clonotype showed up just a few times. The chain links TRBV29-1 to TRBJ1-3; D is ambiguous. The V end was cut by 4 bases, the J end by 2 bases, with 3 bases between. CDR1 is SQVTM, CDR2 ANQGSEA, per germline. The length of the CDR3 is 11 residues. CDR3 sequence reads: CSVAAGNTIYF. The CDR3 bases are TGCAGCGTTGCTGCTGGAAACACCATATATTTT.

Ten or more counts support this clonotype. This chain uses TRBV7-2 with TRBJ2-3, with 8 bases that match TRBD2. Germline CDR1 SGHTA, CDR2 FQGNSA. V lost 8 bases to trimming and J lost 2 bases; unmatched junction nucleotides: 9. The CDR3 extends over 15 amino acids. CDR3 sequence (DNA): TGTGCCAGCGGTCGGGGGGGACTATTCACAGATACGCAGTATTTT. Amino acids: CASGRGGLFTDTQYF.

A few counts support this clonotype. V gene TRBV6-1 combines with J gene TRBJ2-5, with TRBD1 as a possible D gene (6 bases). The CDR3 contains 10 residues. Germline assignment: CDR1 MNHNS and CDR2 SASEGT. The V and J ends lost 6 bases and 7 bases respectively, with 6 bases between them. The DNA of the CDR3 is TGTGCCAGCAGGGGGGCGACCCAGTACTTC. This codes for CASRGATQYF.

This clonotype was recorded many times. The chain recombines TRBV5-1 with TRBJ1-3; D is unclear. Trimming took 2 bases from V and 1 from J, leaving 7 bases between them. This CDR3 region has 14 residues. Germline V gene lookup returns CDR1 SGHRS and CDR2 YFSETQ. CDR3 sequence reads: CASSFGTSGNTIYF. Written as DNA, the CDR3 is TGCGCCAGCAGCTTCGGAACATCTGGAAACACCATATATTTT.

This clonotype was found many times. The chain recombines TRBV11-2 with TRBJ1-2; a possible D gene is TRBD1 (5 bases). V was trimmed by 2 bases and J by 2 bases, leaving 12 bases between them. CDR3 length: 15 amino acids. Germline CDR1 and CDR2: SGHAT and FQNNGV. The CDR3, as DNA: TGTGCCAGCAGCTTAACAGGACCGTTCAACTATGGCTACACCTTC. It is translated as CASSLTGPFNYGYTF.

This clonotype was counted ten times or more. The genes are TRBV7-2 and TRBJ2-7; no clear D gene. V lost 7 bases and J lost 3, with 16 bases in between. The CDR3 is 14 residues long. Germline assignment: CDR1 SGHTA and CDR2 FQGNSA. As DNA, the CDR3 is TGTGCCAGCATCCCTGACTTGGGTTTCTACGAGCAGTACTTC. Its protein is CASIPDLGFYEQYF.

This clonotype has ten or more counts. The chain combines TRBV20-1 with TRBJ2-5, with TRBD2 identical over 10 bases. Germline lookup yields CDR1 DFQATT and CDR2 SNEGSKA (reference sequence). The CDR3 consists of 13 residues. The V gene end was trimmed by 6 bases and the J gene end by 5 bases; junction bases not matched to a gene: 6. The CDR3 region has the DNA TGCAGTGCCGATAGCGGGGGGTGGGAGACCCAGTACTTC. Its protein product is CSADSGGWETQYF.

The chain couples TRBV6-2 or TRBV6-3 to TRBJ1-1; the match to TRBD1 covers 8 bases. V shed 5 bases and J 2 bases; nucleotides not matched to a gene: 10. This CDR3 spans 16 amino acids. The V gene's germline CDR1 is MNHEY and CDR2 SVGEGT. CDR3 amino acids: CASSHQMTGANTEAFF. CDR3 nucleotide sequence: TGTGCCAGCAGTCACCAAATGACAGGGGCTAACACTGAAGCTTTCTTT.

Many counts were recorded for this clonotype. The gene calls are TRBV12-3 or TRBV12-4 and TRBJ2-7; D unresolved. CDR3 length: 13 amino acids. Trimming stripped 6 bases from V and 3 bases from J, with 12 bases between. The CDR3 spells CASSYQVVYEQYF. The CDR3 DNA sequence: TGTGCCAGCAGCTATCAGGTGGTCTACGAGCAGTACTTC.

This clonotype was seen ten or more times. The chain uses TRBV29-1 and TRBJ2-3; D tentatively reads TRBD1 or TRBD2 (5 bases each). The V and J ends lost 5 bases and 3 bases respectively, with 15 bases between them. This CDR3 region has 14 residues. Germline CDR1 is SQVTM and CDR2 is ANQGSEA. The CDR3 region is CSVRKFGGTDTQYF. The CDR3 region has the DNA TGCAGCGTTCGGAAATTTGGGGGTACAGATACGCAGTATTTT.

This clonotype was recorded a few times. The V call is TRBV4-1, the J call TRBJ1-1; tentative D call: TRBD1 (5 bases). Trimming pared 5 bases from V and 3 bases from J, leaving 16 bases between. Germline CDR1 and CDR2: MGHRA and YSYEKL. The CDR3 is 15 residues long. CDR3 sequence reads: CASSGPRGRDTEAFF. The CDR3 bases are TGCGCCAGCAGCGGCCCTAGGGGTCGTGACACTGAAGCTTTCTTT.

This clonotype was seen at least ten times. V and J are TRBV20-1 and TRBJ2-3; D is unclear. CDR3 length: 14 residues. Germline V lookup: CDR1 DFQATT, CDR2 SNEGSKA (reference sequence). V was trimmed by 0 bases and J by 0 bases, leaving 7 bases between them. CDR3 bases: TGCAGTGCTAGAGAGGTTACTAGCACAGATACGCAGTATTTT. Its translation is CSAREVTSTDTQYF.

At least ten counts were recorded for this clonotype. This sequence joins TRBV7-2 and TRBJ2-1; tentatively, D is TRBD2 (5 bases). Trimming shortened V by 2 bases and J by 4 bases, and 12 bases separated the two germline ends. The CDR3 spans 15 residues. CDR1 and CDR2 from the germline V gene are SGHTA and FQGNSA. CDR3 sequence (DNA): TGTGCCAGCAGCTTAAAACCTAGGGAGTACAATGAGCAGTTCTTC. Its protein is CASSLKPREYNEQFF. Drawing the rest from reference TRBV7-2 and TRBJ2-1, the complete variable domain is GAGVSQSPSNKVTEKGKDVELRCDPISGHTALYWYRQSLGQGLEFLIYFQGNSAPDKSGLPSDRFSAERTGGSVSTLTIQRTQQEDSAVYLCASSLKPREYNEQFFGPGTRLTVL.

In this sample, this clonotype turned up a few times. The V gene is TRBV4-1, the J gene TRBJ1-1; the match to TRBD1 covers 7 bases. V lost 2 bases to trimming and J lost 4 bases; unmatched junction nucleotides: 4. The V gene's germline CDR1 is MGHRA and CDR2 YSYEKL. The CDR3 is made up of 14 amino acids. The CDR3: CASSQKTGPTEAFF. The CDR3 DNA reads as TGCGCCAGCAGCCAAAAGACAGGGCCCACTGAAGCTTTCTTT.

This clonotype was picked up a small number of times. This rearrangement joins TRBV19 to TRBJ2-1, with 11 positions matching TRBD2. Unmatched junction bases numbered 0, after V lost 8 bases and J lost 6 bases. Germline V gene lookup returns CDR1 LNHDA and CDR2 SQIVND (reference sequence). The CDR3 totals 12 residues. CDR3 amino acids: CASGTSGNEQFF. CDR3 DNA sequence: TGTGCCAGTGGGACTAGCGGCAATGAGCAGTTCTTC.

This clonotype was seen a few times. This rearrangement joins TRBV5-4 to TRBJ2-5; no clear D. Germline-derived CDR1 and CDR2 are SGHNT and YYREEE (reference sequence). The CDR3 runs 13 residues. The V and J ends lost 4 bases and 4 bases respectively, with 11 bases between them. CDR3 nucleotides: TGTGCCAGCAGCCTGGTGTTGGCAGAGACCCAGTACTTC. Amino acid sequence: CASSLVLAETQYF.

On this clonotype itself: A single base separates this from a much larger clone, so it may be a read error. The chain recombines TRBV5-1 with TRBJ1-4, with a tentative D call TRBD1 (5 bases). V was shortened by 4 bases and J by 7 bases, with 17 bases between the two germline ends. The CDR3 covers 15 residues. Germline CDR1 SGHRS, CDR2 YFSETQ. CDR3 region: CASSQIGASPEKLFF. The DNA for the CDR3 is TGCGCCAGCAGCCAGATAGGGGCATCGCCTGAAAAACTGTTTTTT.

This clonotype was detected only a few times. This chain connects TRBV9 to TRBJ1-2; D uncertain. Looked up from germline, CDR1 is SGDLS and CDR2 is YYNGEE. Trimming shortened V by 4 bases and J by 8 bases, and 9 bases separated the two germline ends. The CDR3 is 11 amino acids. CDR3 DNA: TGTGCCAGCAGCTCCCCGGAGGGCTACACCTTC. It encodes CASSSPEGYTF.